This entry features one T cell receptor beta chain sequence. This entry is derived from a study of blood T cell repertoires in COVID-19. Study-level information: Acute and convalescent COVID-19 samples came from the United States, Italy and Spain.

The CDR3 contains 13 residues. Trimming cost V 11 bases and J 0 bases; bases outside gene matches: 4. CDR1 MDHEN and CDR2 SYDVKM come from the germline V gene. Generated by immunoSEQ multiplex PCR, the TCRdb table keeps only in-frame clones and is missing some. The profile shows roughly 150,000 clones, approximately 91% of them singletons. The sample taken for sequencing was peripheral blood. This chain uses TRBV28 with TRBJ2-3, with TRBD1 matching over 8 bases. This receptor was identified in a man aged 18 to 30 with COVID-19, enrolled during active disease. The CDR3 is CAGGQGSTDTQYF. The CDR3 DNA reads as TGTGCCGGAGGACAGGGAAGCACAGATACGCAGTATTTT.